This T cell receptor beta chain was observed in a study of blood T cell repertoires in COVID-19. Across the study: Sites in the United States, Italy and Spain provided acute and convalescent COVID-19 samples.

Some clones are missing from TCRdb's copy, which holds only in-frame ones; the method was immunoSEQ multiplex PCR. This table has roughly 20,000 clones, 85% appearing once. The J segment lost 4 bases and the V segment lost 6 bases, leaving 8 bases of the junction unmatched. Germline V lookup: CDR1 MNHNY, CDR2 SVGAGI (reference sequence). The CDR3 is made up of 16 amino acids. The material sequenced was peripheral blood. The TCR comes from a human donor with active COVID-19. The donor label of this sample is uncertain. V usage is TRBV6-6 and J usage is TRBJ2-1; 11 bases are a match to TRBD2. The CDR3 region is CASSPNLAGGYNEQFF. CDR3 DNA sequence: TGTGCCAGCAGCCCCAACCTAGCGGGGGGATACAATGAGCAGTTCTTC.